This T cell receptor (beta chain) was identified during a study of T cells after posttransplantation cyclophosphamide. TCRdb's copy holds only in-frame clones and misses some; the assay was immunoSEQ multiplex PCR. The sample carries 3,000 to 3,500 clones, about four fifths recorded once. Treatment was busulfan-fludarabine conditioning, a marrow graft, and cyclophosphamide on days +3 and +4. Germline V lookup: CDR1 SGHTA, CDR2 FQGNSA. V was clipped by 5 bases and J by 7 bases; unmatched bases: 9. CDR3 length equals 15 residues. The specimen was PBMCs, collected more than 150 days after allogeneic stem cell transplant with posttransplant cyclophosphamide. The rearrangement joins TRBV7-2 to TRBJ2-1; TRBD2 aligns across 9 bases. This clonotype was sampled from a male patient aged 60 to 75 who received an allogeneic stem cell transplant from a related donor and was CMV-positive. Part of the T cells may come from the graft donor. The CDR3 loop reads CASSLSRGGGNEQFF. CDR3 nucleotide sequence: TGTGCCAGCAGCCTGAGTCGCGGGGGGGGAAATGAGCAGTTCTTC.